The 15 T cell receptor beta chains in this list originate from one sample, sequenced in a study of control samples from healthy donors and cancer patients. Produced via immunoSEQ multiplex PCR; TCRdb's table is partial and in-frame only. The table lists approximately 100,000 clones, around nine tenths of them singletons. Sequenced material: blood. Source of these receptors: a man in his thirties or forties in good health.

The chain uses TRBV21-1 and TRBJ1-6. TRBV21-1 is reported as a pseudogene. The CDR3 length is 15 residues. In DNA, the CDR3 is TGTGCCAGCAACCTTCCGACGCAATCTAATTCACCCCTCCACTTT. Its translation is CASNLPTQSNSPLHF.

The V and J genes are TRBV11-3 and TRBJ2-5, with D unclear. V lost 5 bases and J lost 5, with 9 bases in between. The V gene's germline CDR1 is SGHNT and CDR2 YENEEA. The length of the CDR3 is 12 residues. Here the CDR3 DNA reads TGTGCCAGCAGCAGGAATGATGAGACCCAGTACTTC. Protein: CASSRNDETQYF.

V gene TRBV10-1 combines with J gene TRBJ2-5; 7 bases align to TRBD1. V was pared by 3 bases and J by 3 bases, with 4 bases of the junction left unmatched. The CDR3 totals 14 residues. CDR1 is WNHNN and CDR2 is SYGVQD in the germline V gene (reference sequence). CDR3 amino acids: CASSDVTGEETQYF. In DNA, the CDR3 is TGCGCCAGCAGTGACGTCACAGGGGAAGAGACCCAGTACTTC.

The chain has TRBV29-1 and TRBJ2-2; D is ambiguous. V was pared by 6 bases and J by 5 bases, with 16 bases between. The CDR3 spans 14 residues. The germline V gene has CDR1 SQVTM and CDR2 ANQGSEA. The CDR3 bases are TGCAGCGTCCATTCGAAAGGTTTGACCGGGGAGCTGTTTTTT. Its translation is CSVHSKGLTGELFF.

The sample holds one count of this clone. The V call is TRBV28, the J call TRBJ2-7; 10 bases map to TRBD1. The CDR3 extends over 15 amino acids. V lost 8 bases and J lost 3; bases outside the gene matches: 10. The germline CDR1 and CDR2 sequences are MDHEN and SYDVKM. CDR3 DNA sequence: TGTGCCAGCCGACAAGTAAGGACAGGGGGCTACGAGCAGTACTTC. Protein: CASRQVRTGGYEQYF.

V and J are TRBV24-1 and TRBJ1-1; D is possibly TRBD1 (6 bases). CDR1 KGHDR and CDR2 SFDVKD come from the germline V gene. CDR3 length equals 13 residues. Trimming removed 5 bases at V and 7 bases at J, with 13 bases between. Here the CDR3 reads CATSAGARGEAFF. The CDR3 DNA reads as TGTGCCACCAGTGCAGGGGCCCGGGGTGAAGCTTTCTTT.

V gene TRBV7-7 combines with J gene TRBJ2-2; D perhaps matches TRBD2 (5 bases). CDR1 SSHAT and CDR2 FNYEAQ come from the germline V gene (reference sequence). This CDR3 has 15 residues. V dropped 1 base and J dropped 6 bases, with 12 bases sitting between them. This CDR3 reads CASSLGGSRSGELFF. The CDR3, as DNA: TGTGCCAGCAGCTTAGGTGGGAGTCGCTCCGGGGAGCTGTTTTTT.

CDR3 nucleotide sequence: TGTGCCAGCAGCCCGGACAGGGGACAAGAGACCCAGTACTTC. Protein sequence: CASSPDRGQETQYF. The rearrangement joins TRBV7-2 to TRBJ2-5, with 9 bases fitting TRBD1. V shed 5 bases and J 2 bases; nucleotides not matched to a gene: 3. CDR1 and CDR2 (germline): SGHTA, FQGNSA. The CDR3 spans 14 residues.

DNA of the CDR3: TGTGCCAGCTCACCACTCTTAGGACAGACAGATACGCAGTATTTT. Protein: CASSPLLGQTDTQYF. The J gene is TRBJ2-3, the V gene TRBV18; D is perhaps TRBD1 (6 bases). Trimming pared 1 base from V and 3 bases from J, leaving 11 bases between. CDR3 length: 15 residues. Per germline, CDR1 KGHSH and CDR2 LQKENI.

The chain carries TRBV19 and TRBJ1-2; 7 nucleotides agree with TRBD1. Germline V gene data show CDR1 as LNHDA and CDR2 as SQIVND (reference sequence). V was pared by 7 bases and J by 3 bases, with 5 bases of the junction left unmatched. The CDR3 runs to 13 residues. The CDR3 nucleotides read TGTGCCAGTAACGATCAGGGGGACTATGGCTACACCTTC. It codes for CASNDQGDYGYTF.

V gene TRBV12-3 or TRBV12-4 combines with J gene TRBJ2-5, with 7 bases lining up with TRBD2. Trimming cost V 6 bases and J 1 base; bases outside gene matches: 2. The length of the CDR3 is 13 residues. CDR3 region: CASSGGFQETQYF. CDR3 coding DNA: TGTGCCAGCAGCGGGGGGTTCCAAGAGACCCAGTACTTC.

V is TRBV6-4 and J is TRBJ1-2; D is unresolved. This CDR3 has 14 residues. Between the trimmed V and J ends, which lost 2 bases and 5 bases, there was a span of 12 bases. Germline V CDR1 and CDR2: MRHNA, SNTAGT. CDR3 coding DNA: TGTGCCAGCAGTGACGGGGTCAGTGCGTATGGCTACACCTTC. This translates into CASSDGVSAYGYTF.

This chain uses TRBV4-1 with TRBJ2-2; 7 bases fit TRBD2. This CDR3 has 16 amino acids. CDR1 and CDR2 from the germline V gene are MGHRA and YSYEKL. J was trimmed by 7 bases and V by 4 bases; bases with no gene match: 12. The CDR3 region has the DNA TGCGCCAGCAGCCGATCTAGCGGAGACCGGGACGGGGAGCTGTTTTTT. This encodes CASSRSSGDRDGELFF.

This sequence joins TRBV9 and TRBJ2-1; 14 nucleotides match TRBD2. The germline gives CDR1 SGDLS, CDR2 YYNGEE. V trimming: 3 bases; J trimming: 10 bases; junction bases outside the gene matches: 3. This CDR3 is 14 amino acids long. CDR3 DNA sequence: TGTGCCAGCAGCGCTCGACTAGCGGGAGGGGAGCAGTTCTTC. Its protein product is CASSARLAGGEQFF.

This chain connects TRBV30 to TRBJ2-5, with TRBD2 identical over 10 bases. The CDR3 covers 16 residues. J gave up 2 bases and V 0 bases, and 6 bases lay outside the gene matches. Germline CDR1 reads GTSNPN; CDR2 reads SVGIG (reference sequence). CDR3 loop: CAWSVGLADAQETQYF. CDR3 in DNA: TGTGCCTGGAGTGTAGGACTAGCGGACGCTCAAGAGACCCAGTACTTC.